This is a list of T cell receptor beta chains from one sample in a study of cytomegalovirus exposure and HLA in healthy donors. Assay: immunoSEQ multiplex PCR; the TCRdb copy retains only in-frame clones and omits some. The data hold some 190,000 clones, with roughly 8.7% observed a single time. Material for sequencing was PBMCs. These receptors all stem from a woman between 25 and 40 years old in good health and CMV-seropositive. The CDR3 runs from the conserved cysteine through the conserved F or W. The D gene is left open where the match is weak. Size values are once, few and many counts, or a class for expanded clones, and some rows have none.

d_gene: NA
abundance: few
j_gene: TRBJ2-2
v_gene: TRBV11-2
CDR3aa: CASSLDIGELFF
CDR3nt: TGTGCCAGCAGCCTAGACATCGGGGAGCTGTTTTTT

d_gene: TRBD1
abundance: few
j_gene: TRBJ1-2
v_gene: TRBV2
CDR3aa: CASSYGQDYGYTF
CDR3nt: TGTGCCAGCAGCTACGGACAGGACTATGGCTACACCTTC

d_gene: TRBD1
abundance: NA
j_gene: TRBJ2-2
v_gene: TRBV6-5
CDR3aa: CASRPGGARTGELFF
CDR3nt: TGTGCCAGCAGGCCAGGGGGCGCAAGGACCGGGGAGCTGTTTTTT

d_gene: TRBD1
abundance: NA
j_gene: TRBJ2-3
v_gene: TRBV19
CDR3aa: CASSPAGQGATDTQYF
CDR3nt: TGTGCCAGTAGCCCTGCGGGACAGGGGGCTACAGATACGCAGTATTTT

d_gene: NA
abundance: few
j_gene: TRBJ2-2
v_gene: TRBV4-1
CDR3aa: CASSHLAPGELFF
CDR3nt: TGCGCCAGCAGCCATCTAGCCCCCGGGGAGCTGTTTTTT

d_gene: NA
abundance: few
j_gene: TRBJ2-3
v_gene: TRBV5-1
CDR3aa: CASSFGLASKDTQYF
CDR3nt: TGCGCCAGCAGCTTCGGGCTAGCGTCAAAAGATACGCAGTATTTT

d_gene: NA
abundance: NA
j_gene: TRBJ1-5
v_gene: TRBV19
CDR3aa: CASRWVLGGQPQHF
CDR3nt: TGTGCCAGTAGATGGGTTTTAGGCGGTCAGCCCCAGCATTTT

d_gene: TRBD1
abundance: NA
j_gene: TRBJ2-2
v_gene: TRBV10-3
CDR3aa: CASRQGAPTGELFF
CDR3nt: TGTGCCAGCAGACAGGGGGCGCCCACCGGGGAGCTGTTTTTT

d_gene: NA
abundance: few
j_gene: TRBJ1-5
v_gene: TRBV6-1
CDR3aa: CASSAGVNQPQHF
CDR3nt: TGTGCCAGCAGCGCAGGGGTTAATCAGCCCCAGCATTTT

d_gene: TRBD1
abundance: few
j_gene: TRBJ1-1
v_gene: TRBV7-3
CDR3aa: CASSWGTGEAFF
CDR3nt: TGTGCCAGCAGCTGGGGGACAGGTGAAGCTTTCTTT

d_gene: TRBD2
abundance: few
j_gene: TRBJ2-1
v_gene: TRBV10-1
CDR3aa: CASSVKGGRRDEQFF
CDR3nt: TGCGCCAGCAGTGTGAAGGGAGGGAGGAGAGATGAGCAGTTCTTC

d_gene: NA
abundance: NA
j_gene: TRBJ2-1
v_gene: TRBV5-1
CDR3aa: CASSLDPTVYEQFF
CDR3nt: TGCGCCAGCAGCTTGGATCCCACGGTCTATGAGCAGTTCTTC

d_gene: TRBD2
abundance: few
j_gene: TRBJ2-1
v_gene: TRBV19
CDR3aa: CASSIGTKGNEQFF
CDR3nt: TGTGCCAGTAGTATTGGGACTAAGGGCAATGAGCAGTTCTTC

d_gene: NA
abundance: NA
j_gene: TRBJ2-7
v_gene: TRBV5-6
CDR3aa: CASSPGYHYEQYF
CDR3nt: TGTGCCAGCAGCCCAGGATACCACTACGAGCAGTACTTC

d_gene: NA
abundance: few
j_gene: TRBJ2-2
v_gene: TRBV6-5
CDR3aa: CASSYSPGVTGELFF
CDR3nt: TGTGCCAGCAGTTACTCGCCAGGGGTGACCGGGGAGCTGTTTTTT

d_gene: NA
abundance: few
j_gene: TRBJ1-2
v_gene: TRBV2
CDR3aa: CASSESGLRGYTF
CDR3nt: TGTGCCAGCAGTGAATCAGGGCTTAGGGGCTACACCTTC

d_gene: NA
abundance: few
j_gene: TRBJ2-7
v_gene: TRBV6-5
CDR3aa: CASSYSITSPVQYF
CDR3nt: TGTGCCAGCAGTTACTCGATCACCTCCCCGGTGCAGTACTTC

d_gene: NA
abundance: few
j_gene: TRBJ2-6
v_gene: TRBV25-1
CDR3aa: CASSSRQATSGANVLTF
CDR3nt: TGTGCCAGCAGTAGCCGACAGGCAACTTCTGGGGCCAACGTCCTGACTTTC

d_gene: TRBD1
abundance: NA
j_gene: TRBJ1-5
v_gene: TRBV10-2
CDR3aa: CASRDRGQPQHF
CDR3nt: TGCGCCAGCAGGGACAGGGGGCAGCCCCAGCATTTT

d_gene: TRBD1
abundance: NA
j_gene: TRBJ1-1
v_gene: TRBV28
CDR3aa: CASSPHRDRGRTEAFF
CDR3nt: TGTGCCAGCTCCCCACATAGGGACAGGGGGAGGACTGAAGCTTTCTTT

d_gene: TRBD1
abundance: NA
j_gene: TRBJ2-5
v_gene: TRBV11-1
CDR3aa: CASSPGQQETQYF
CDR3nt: TGTGCCAGCAGCCCGGGACAGCAAGAGACCCAGTACTTC

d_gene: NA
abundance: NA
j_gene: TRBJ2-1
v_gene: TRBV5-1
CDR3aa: CASSHVGWSSYNEQFF
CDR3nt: TGCGCCAGCAGCCATGTGGGTTGGAGCTCCTACAATGAGCAGTTCTTC

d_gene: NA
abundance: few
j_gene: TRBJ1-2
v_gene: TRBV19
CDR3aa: CASSMSGASYGYTF
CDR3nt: TGTGCCAGTAGTATGTCAGGGGCGAGTTATGGCTACACCTTC

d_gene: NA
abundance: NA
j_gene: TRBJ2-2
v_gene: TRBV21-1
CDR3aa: CASINRGTDRDFDTGELFF
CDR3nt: TGTGCCAGCATAAACAGAGGAACTGATCGGGATTTCGACACCGGGGAGCTGTTTTTT

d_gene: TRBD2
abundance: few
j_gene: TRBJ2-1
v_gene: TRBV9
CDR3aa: CASSVPSGVSYNEQFF
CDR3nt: TGTGCCAGCAGCGTCCCTAGCGGGGTTTCCTACAATGAGCAGTTCTTC

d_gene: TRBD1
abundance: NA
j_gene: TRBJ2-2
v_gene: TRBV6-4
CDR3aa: CASSPSWTGSGELFF
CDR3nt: TGTGCCAGCTCTCCCTCTTGGACAGGGTCCGGGGAGCTGTTTTTT

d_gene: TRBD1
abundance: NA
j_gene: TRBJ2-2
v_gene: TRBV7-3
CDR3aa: CASRQGAGELFF
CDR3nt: TGTGCCAGCAGACAGGGGGCCGGGGAGCTGTTTTTT

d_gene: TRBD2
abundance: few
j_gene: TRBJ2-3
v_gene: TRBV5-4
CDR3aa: CASSLRLAGGTDTQYF
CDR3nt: TGTGCCAGCAGCTTGAGACTAGCGGGAGGCACAGATACGCAGTATTTT

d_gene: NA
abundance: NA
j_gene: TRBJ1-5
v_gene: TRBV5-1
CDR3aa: CASSPTGMYPVQPQHF
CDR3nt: TGCGCCAGCAGCCCCACGGGAATGTACCCGGTTCAGCCCCAGCATTTT

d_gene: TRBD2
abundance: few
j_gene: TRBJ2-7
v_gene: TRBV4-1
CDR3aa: CASSQGRGGLAIKTYEQYF
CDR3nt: TGCGCCAGCAGCCAAGGACGGGGGGGACTAGCCATAAAAACCTACGAGCAGTACTTC

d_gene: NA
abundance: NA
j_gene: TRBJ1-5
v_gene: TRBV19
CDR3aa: CASSPLNQPQHF
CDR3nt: TGTGCCAGTAGTCCCCTAAATCAGCCCCAGCATTTT

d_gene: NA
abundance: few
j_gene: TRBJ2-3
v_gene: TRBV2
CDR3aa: CARQLAPSTDTQYF
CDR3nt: TGTGCCCGCCAGCTAGCGCCGAGCACAGATACGCAGTATTTT

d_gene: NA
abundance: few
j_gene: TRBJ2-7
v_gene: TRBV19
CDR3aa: CASSVEGTYPYYEQYF
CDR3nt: TGTGCCAGTAGTGTGGAGGGGACTTATCCTTACTACGAGCAGTACTTC

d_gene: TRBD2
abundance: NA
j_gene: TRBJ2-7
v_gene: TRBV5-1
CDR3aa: CASSGGTDLAGAHYEQYF
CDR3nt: TGCGCCAGCAGCGGAGGGACAGATTTAGCGGGGGCCCACTACGAGCAGTACTTC

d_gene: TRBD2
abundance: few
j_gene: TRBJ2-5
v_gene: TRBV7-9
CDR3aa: CASSFPIAGVETQYF
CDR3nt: TGTGCCAGCAGCTTCCCCATAGCGGGAGTGGAGACCCAGTACTTC

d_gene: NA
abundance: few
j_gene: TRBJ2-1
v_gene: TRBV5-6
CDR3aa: CASSFQYEQFF
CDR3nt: TGTGCCAGCAGCTTCCAGTATGAGCAGTTCTTC

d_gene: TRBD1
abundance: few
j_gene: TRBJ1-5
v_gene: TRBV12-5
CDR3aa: CASGLAGGLQPQHF
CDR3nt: TGTGCTAGTGGTTTGGCAGGGGGGCTCCAGCCCCAGCATTTT

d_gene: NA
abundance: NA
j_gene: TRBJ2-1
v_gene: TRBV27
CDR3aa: CASSLSIGVASNNEQFF
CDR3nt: TGTGCCAGCAGTTTATCAATCGGAGTAGCTTCGAACAATGAGCAGTTCTTC

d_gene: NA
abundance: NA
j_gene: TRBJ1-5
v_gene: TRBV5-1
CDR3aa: CASSLEGRGDNQPQHF
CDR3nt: TGCGCCAGCAGCTTGGAGGGGCGGGGGGACAATCAGCCCCAGCATTTT

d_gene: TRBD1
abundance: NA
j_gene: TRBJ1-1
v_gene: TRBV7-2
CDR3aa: CASSPGTANTEAFF
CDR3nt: TGTGCCAGCAGCCCTGGGACAGCCAACACTGAAGCTTTCTTT

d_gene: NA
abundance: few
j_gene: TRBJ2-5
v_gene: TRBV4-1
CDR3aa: CASSQDWGEETQYF
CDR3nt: TGCGCCAGCAGCCAAGATTGGGGAGAAGAGACCCAGTACTTC

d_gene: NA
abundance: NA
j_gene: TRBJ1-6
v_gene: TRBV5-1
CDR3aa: CASSSQGDSPLHF
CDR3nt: TGCGCCAGCAGCTCTCAGGGTGATTCACCCCTCCACTTT

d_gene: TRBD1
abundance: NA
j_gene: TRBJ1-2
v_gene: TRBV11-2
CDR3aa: CASSLWLRGTGDGSGYTF
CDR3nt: TGTGCCAGCAGCTTATGGCTACGGGGGACAGGGGATGGGTCTGGCTACACCTTC

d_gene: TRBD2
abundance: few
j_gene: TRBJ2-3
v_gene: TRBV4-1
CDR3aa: CASSPYPGGTSGINTQYF
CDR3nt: TGCGCCAGCAGCCCTTACCCGGGCGGGACTAGCGGGATAAATACGCAGTATTTT

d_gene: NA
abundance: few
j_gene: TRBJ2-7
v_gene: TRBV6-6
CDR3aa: CASRLGAGAYEQYF
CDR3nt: TGTGCCAGCAGACTGGGGGCGGGGGCCTACGAGCAGTACTTC

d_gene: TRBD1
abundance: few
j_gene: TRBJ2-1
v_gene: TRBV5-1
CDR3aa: CASSSGQGSFDEQFF
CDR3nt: TGCGCCAGCAGCTCGGGACAGGGTTCATTTGATGAGCAGTTCTTC

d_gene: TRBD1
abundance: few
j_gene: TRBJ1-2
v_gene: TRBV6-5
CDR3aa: CASRDRVSYTF
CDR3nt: TGTGCCAGCAGGGACAGGGTTAGCTACACCTTC

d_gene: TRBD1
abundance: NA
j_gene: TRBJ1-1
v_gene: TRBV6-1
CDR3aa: CASSEPGQGNTEAFF
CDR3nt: TGTGCCAGCAGTGAACCTGGACAGGGGAACACTGAAGCTTTCTTT

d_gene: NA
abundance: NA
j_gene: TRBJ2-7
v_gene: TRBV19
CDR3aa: CASSIMYARSYEQYF
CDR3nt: TGTGCCAGTAGTATAATGTACGCACGGTCTTACGAGCAGTACTTC

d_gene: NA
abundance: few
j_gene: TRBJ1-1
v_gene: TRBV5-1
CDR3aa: CASSSGTAMNTEAFF
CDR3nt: TGCGCCAGCAGCTCGGGGACTGCCATGAACACTGAAGCTTTCTTT

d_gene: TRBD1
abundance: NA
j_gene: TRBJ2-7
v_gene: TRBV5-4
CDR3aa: CASSFDRGTGGGYEQYF
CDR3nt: TGTGCCAGCAGCTTCGACCGGGGTACAGGGGGCGGTTACGAGCAGTACTTC

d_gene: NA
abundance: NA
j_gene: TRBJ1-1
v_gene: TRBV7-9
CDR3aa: CASSSLAGGTEAFF
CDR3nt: TGTGCCAGCAGCTCCTTGGCCGGAGGCACTGAAGCTTTCTTT

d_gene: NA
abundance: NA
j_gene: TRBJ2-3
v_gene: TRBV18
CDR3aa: CASSPVGGTFLRSTDTQYF
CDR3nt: TGTGCCAGCTCACCTGTAGGTGGGACTTTCCTGCGTAGCACAGATACGCAGTATTTT

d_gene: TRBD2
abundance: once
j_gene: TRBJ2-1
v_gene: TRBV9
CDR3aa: CASSPRLAGAYNEQFF
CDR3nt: TGTGCCAGCAGCCCCCGACTAGCGGGAGCATACAATGAGCAGTTCTTC